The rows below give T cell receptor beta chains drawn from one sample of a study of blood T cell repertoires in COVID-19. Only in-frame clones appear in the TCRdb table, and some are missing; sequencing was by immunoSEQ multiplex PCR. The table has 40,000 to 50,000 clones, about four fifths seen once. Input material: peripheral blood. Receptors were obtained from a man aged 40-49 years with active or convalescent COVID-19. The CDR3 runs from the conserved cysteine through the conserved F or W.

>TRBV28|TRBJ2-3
CASSPTGTGTDTQYF
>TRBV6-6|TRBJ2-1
CASSRVLGLAEKNEQFF
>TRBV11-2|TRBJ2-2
CASSFGVQDTGELFF
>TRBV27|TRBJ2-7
CASMGLRGTSGISSYEQYF
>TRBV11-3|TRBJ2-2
CASSNNDPTGELFF
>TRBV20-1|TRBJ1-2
CSAQRGYGYTF
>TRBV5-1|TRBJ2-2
CASSFSQGGTGELFF
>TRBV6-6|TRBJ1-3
CASNRRGDSSSGNTIYF
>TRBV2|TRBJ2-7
CASSPDGRSYEQYF
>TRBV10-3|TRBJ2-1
CAIGGSRRNEQFF
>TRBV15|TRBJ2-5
CATSRDQGETQYF
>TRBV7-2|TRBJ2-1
CASSPMAALYNEQFF
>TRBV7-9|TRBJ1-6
CASSLSRGNSPLHF
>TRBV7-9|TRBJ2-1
CASSPSHRVEQFF
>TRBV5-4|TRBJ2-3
CASSLYGVTDTQYF
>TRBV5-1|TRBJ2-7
CASSLVGSPYEQYF
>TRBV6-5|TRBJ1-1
CASTGQGRTRGTFF
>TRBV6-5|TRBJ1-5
CASSYSGGSNQPQHF
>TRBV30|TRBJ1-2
CAWSEGTLNRYGYTF
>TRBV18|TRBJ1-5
CASSPEGKIEGNQPQHF
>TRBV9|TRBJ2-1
CASSVALAGDHNNEQFF
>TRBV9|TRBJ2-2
CASSVGGGGDRGFSGELFF
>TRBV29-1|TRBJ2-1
CSVGGGSSSYNEQFF
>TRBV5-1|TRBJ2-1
CASSLGTGGYNEQFF
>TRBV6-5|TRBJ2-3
CASSYSTGITDTQYF
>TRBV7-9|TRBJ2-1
CASSPSAYNEQFF
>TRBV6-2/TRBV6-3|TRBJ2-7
CASSLDIAGGREQYF
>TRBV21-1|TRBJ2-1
CASSIGAYNEQFF
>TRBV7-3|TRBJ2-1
CASSLGSGRGNEQFF
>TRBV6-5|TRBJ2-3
CASRTTTGPTDTQYF
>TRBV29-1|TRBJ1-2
CSVEGTGGGVGGYTF
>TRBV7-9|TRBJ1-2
CASSLEGADYGYTF
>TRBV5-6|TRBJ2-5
CASSSTVQETQYF
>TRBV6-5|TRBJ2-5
CASSYYRGGTQYF
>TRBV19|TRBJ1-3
CASMVAGGANTIYF
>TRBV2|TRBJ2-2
CASSASAGGELFF
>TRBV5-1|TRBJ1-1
CASSIQTGGSTEAFF
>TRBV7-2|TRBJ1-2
CASSSARESYTF
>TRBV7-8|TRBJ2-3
CASSLAGGLRDTQYF
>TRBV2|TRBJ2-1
CASRYNAGVLNEQFF
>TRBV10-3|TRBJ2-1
CAIKGGTLYNEQFF
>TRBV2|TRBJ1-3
CASSEEPGQGNTIYF
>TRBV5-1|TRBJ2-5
CASGHVGLQETQYF